The 2 T cell receptor beta chains given below trace back to one sample, sequenced in a study of cytotoxic CD8 clonotypes in ibrutinib-treated CLL. Data came from immunoSEQ multiplex PCR; TCRdb stores just in-frame clones and leaves some out. The sample records roughly 97,000 clones, roughly 80% being singletons. The sequencing used PBMCs, collected after 12 months of ibrutinib treatment. All receptors derive from a human donor with chronic lymphocytic leukemia.

The rearrangement uses TRBV28 and TRBJ1-6, with D perhaps matching TRBD1 (6 bases). The CDR3 is 15 residues long. V lost 3 bases, J lost 6 bases, and 12 bases lay in between. Germline loops: CDR1 MDHEN, CDR2 SYDVKM. In DNA form, the CDR3 reads TGTGCCAGCAGTTTTCTCAGGGGTCGTAATTCACCCCTCCACTTT. Protein product: CASSFLRGRNSPLHF.

The V call is TRBV30, the J call TRBJ2-1; 9 bases line up with TRBD1. J gave up 6 bases and V 3 bases, and 6 bases lay outside the gene matches. The CDR3 length is 14 residues. Looked up from germline, CDR1 is GTSNPN and CDR2 is SVGIG (reference sequence). The CDR3 loop reads CAWRRRDRVNEQFF. The CDR3 region has the DNA TGTGCCTGGAGAAGGCGGGACAGGGTCAATGAGCAGTTCTTC.